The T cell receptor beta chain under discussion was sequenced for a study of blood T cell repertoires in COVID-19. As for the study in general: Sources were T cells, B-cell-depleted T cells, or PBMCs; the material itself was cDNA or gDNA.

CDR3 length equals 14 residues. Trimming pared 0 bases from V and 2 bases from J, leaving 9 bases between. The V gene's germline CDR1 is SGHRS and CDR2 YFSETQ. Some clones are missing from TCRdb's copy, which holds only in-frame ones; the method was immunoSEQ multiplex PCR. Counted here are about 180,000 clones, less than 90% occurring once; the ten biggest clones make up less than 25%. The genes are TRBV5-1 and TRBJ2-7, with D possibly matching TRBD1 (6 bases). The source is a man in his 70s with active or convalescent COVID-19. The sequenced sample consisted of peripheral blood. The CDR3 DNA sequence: TGCGCCAGCAGCTTGGGGCCAGGGGCCTACGAGCAGTACTTC. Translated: CASSLGPGAYEQYF.